The 30 T cell receptor beta chains below were found in one sample sequenced in a study of human T cells and chemical hapten exposure. The authors extracted total RNA from unfractionated whole blood. TCRdb re-derived calls from the 5' RACE reads in MiXCR, one entry per CDR3 protein. The repertoire holds 150,000 or so distinct CDR3 sequences, roughly 4.1% seen once, with 1.3% to 1.5% in the top ten. The receptors here all came from a female donor in good health.

This clonotype was picked up many times. Germline is not matched at one junction end, which may reflect a read error. V and J are TRBV5-1 and TRBJ2-1; no clear D gene. The CDR3 has 11 residues. Germline V lookup: CDR1 SGHRS, CDR2 YFSETQ. CDR3 nucleotide sequence: TGTGCCAGCAGCTCCTACAATGAGCAGTTCTTC. Translated: CASSSYNEQFF. Together with reference TRBV5-1 and TRBJ2-1, the CDR3 gives the full variable domain: KAGVTQTPRYLIKTRGQQVTLSCSPISGHRSVSWYQQTPGQGLQFLFEYFSETQRNKGNFPGRFSGRQFSNSRSEMNVSTLELGDSALYLCASSSYNEQFFGPGTRLTVL.

This clonotype appeared a few times. This sequence joins TRBV25-1 and TRBJ1-1; TRBD1 agrees at 7 bases. The trim removed 2 bases at V and 0 bases at J, leaving 6 bases unmatched. This CDR3 contains 16 residues. The germline V gene encodes CDR1 MGHDK and CDR2 SYGVNS. The CDR3 reads CASSEGTECMNTEAFF. The CDR3 region has the DNA TGTGCCAGCAGTGAAGGGACAGAGTGTATGAACACTGAAGCTTTCTTT.

As for this clonotype: Possible read error: a much larger clone is one base away. No conserved phenylalanine or tryptophan is present at the end of the CDR3, so a read error is the likely explanation. This chain uses TRBV29-1 with TRBJ2-3; 9 positions match TRBD1. After removal of 5 bases from V and 2 bases from J, the junction contained 5 bases not matched to a gene. This CDR3 spans 14 amino acids. Germline V gives CDR1 SQVTM, CDR2 ANQGSEA. DNA of the CDR3: TGCAGCGTTTGGGGGACAGGGATCACAGATACGCAGTATTTG. This codes for CSVWGTGITDTQYL.

This clonotype came up many times. CDR3 DNA: TGTGCCAGCGGGAGACAGGGGCCCCAGTACTTC. This sequence encodes CASGRQGPQYF. The V and J genes are TRBV7-9 and TRBJ2-5; 8 bases fit TRBD1. J gave up 9 bases and V 8 bases, and 5 bases lay outside the gene matches. This CDR3 has 11 residues. Germline CDR1 and CDR2: SEHNR and FQNEAQ (reference sequence). The full variable domain, rest sourced from reference TRBV7-9 and TRBJ2-5, is DTGVSQNPRHKITKRGQNVTFRCDPISEHNRLYWYRQTLGQGPEFLTYFQNEAQLEKSRLLSDRFSAERPKGSFSTLEIQRTEQGDSAMYLCASGRQGPQYFGPGTRLLVL.

This clonotype was detected many times. The rearrangement joins TRBV14 to TRBJ2-7; 8 positions match TRBD2. CDR1 SGHDN and CDR2 FVKESK come from the germline V gene. The CDR3 covers 16 residues. After removal of 3 bases from V and 0 bases from J, the junction contained 7 bases not matched to a gene. For the CDR3, the DNA is TGTGCCAGCAGCCAGTTGAGCGGGGGCCACTCCTACGAGCAGTACTTC. It encodes CASSQLSGGHSYEQYF.

The DNA of the CDR3 is TGTGCCAGTAGTATCGCCCCTGGGGACTACGAGCAGTACTTC. Translating it yields CASSIAPGDYEQYF. The chain has TRBV19 and TRBJ2-7, with D unresolved. CDR3 length: 14 amino acids. V was shortened by 3 bases and J by 3 bases, with 12 bases between the two germline ends. CDR1 is LNHDA, CDR2 SQIVND, per germline (reference sequence).

V and J are TRBV6-2 or TRBV6-3 and TRBJ1-5, with unresolved D. The germline V and J ends were trimmed by 2 bases and 2 bases, with 7 bases remaining between them. The length of the CDR3 is 14 residues. Per germline, CDR1 MNHEY and CDR2 SVGEGT. This CDR3 reads CASSYRFRNQPQHF. The CDR3 DNA follows: TGTGCCAGCAGTTACCGATTCCGCAATCAGCCCCAGCATTTT.

This chain connects TRBV5-1 to TRBJ1-6; 8 bases match TRBD1. The CDR3 loop spans 15 amino acids. J lost 9 bases, V lost 7 bases, and 12 bases had no gene match. Germline CDR1 reads SGHRS; CDR2 reads YFSETQ. The CDR3 DNA reads TGCGCCAGCGCGACGGGACAGGTTGGATGTTCACCCCTCCACTTT. Residues: CASATGQVGCSPLHF.

At least ten counts were recorded for this clonotype. The CDR3 spells CASSGGGRSNGYTF. The CDR3 DNA follows: TGTGCCAGCAGTGGGGGTGGCAGGTCTAATGGCTACACCTTC. The gene calls are TRBV12-3 or TRBV12-4 and TRBJ1-2; the D gene is possibly TRBD1 (5 bases). CDR3 length equals 14 residues. The germline V and J ends were trimmed by 5 bases and 6 bases, with 16 bases remaining between them.

In DNA form, the CDR3 reads TGTGCCTGGGGGGATAAATACAGGGGTGCCGGCGAAAAACTGTTTTTT. This encodes CAWGDKYRGAGEKLFF. This chain joins TRBV30 and TRBJ1-4, with TRBD1 matching 7 bases. Germline CDR1 is GTSNPN and CDR2 is SVGIG (reference sequence). The CDR3 totals 16 residues. Trimming cost V 5 bases and J 8 bases; bases outside gene matches: 17.

This clonotype has a count of ten or more. The chain combines TRBV29-1 with TRBJ2-7, with 7 bases matching TRBD2. Losses at the gene ends were 6 bases for V and 3 bases for J; bases not matched to a gene: 8. The length of the CDR3 is 13 residues. The germline V gene encodes CDR1 SQVTM and CDR2 ANQGSEA. The CDR3 bases are TGCAGCGTGAATCCGGGGGAGGGCTACGAGCAGTACTTC. This sequence encodes CSVNPGEGYEQYF.

This clonotype was detected ten times or more. This chain connects TRBV15 to TRBJ2-2; weak D call: TRBD1 (5 bases). V lost 5 bases, J lost 4 bases, and 14 bases lay in between. From germline, CDR1 is LNHNV and CDR2 YYDKDF (reference sequence). The CDR3 covers 15 residues. The CDR3 loop reads CATSLRQRGTGELFF. The CDR3 nucleotides read TGTGCCACCAGCTTAAGACAGAGAGGCACCGGGGAGCTGTTTTTT.

This clonotype was observed a handful of times. The V call is TRBV29-1, the J call TRBJ2-7; a weak D match, TRBD1 (6 bases). Trimming pared 4 bases from V and 5 bases from J, leaving 21 bases between. Germline lookup yields CDR1 SQVTM and CDR2 ANQGSEA. This CDR3 contains 15 residues. The CDR3 DNA follows: TGCAGCGTTGGGGGGAAGGACAGCCGATACGACGAGCAGTACTTC. Amino acid sequence: CSVGGKDSRYDEQYF.

This clonotype was seen ten or more times. The rearrangement joins TRBV6-6 to TRBJ1-2; 8 bases match TRBD1. CDR1 is MNHNY, CDR2 SVGAGI, per germline (reference sequence). This CDR3 spans 14 amino acids. Trimming cost V 6 bases and J 4 bases; bases outside gene matches: 7. The CDR3 DNA sequence: TGTGCCAGCAGACGGACAGGGTCGGGCTATGGCTACACCTTC. Translating it yields CASRRTGSGYGYTF.

The V gene is TRBV12-3 or TRBV12-4, the J gene TRBJ1-4; the D gene is possibly TRBD1 (6 bases). The V gene lost 5 bases and the J gene lost 0 bases, with 13 bases spanning the gap. The CDR3 sequence is 16 residues long. The CDR3 DNA is TGTGCCAGCAGTCCCCGCGGGGACACAACTAATGAAAAACTGTTTTTT. Amino acids: CASSPRGDTTNEKLFF.

This clonotype was detected a few times. The V gene is TRBV7-9, the J gene TRBJ1-5, with a weak D call TRBD1 (6 bases). Germline V gives CDR1 SEHNR, CDR2 FQNEAQ (reference sequence). V dropped 5 bases and J dropped 4 bases, with 15 bases sitting between them. The CDR3 length is 15 residues. The CDR3 reads CASSHGQSLNQPQHF. Here the CDR3 DNA reads TGTGCCAGCAGCCATGGACAGTCCCTAAATCAGCCCCAGCATTTT.

This chain uses TRBV19 with TRBJ1-2; D is possibly TRBD1 (6 bases). Trimming shortened V by 3 bases and J by 3 bases, and 17 bases separated the two germline ends. The CDR3 is made up of 16 amino acids. CDR1 is LNHDA, CDR2 SQIVND, per germline (reference sequence). In nucleotides, the CDR3 is TGTGCCAGTAGTATGGATTGGTCGGGGGCAGACTATGGCTACACCTTC. This encodes CASSMDWSGADYGYTF.

About this clonotype: Since a much larger clone is just one base distant, this may be a read error. The gene calls are TRBV12-3 or TRBV12-4 and TRBJ1-5; no definite D call. The CDR3 length is 16 residues. In DNA, the CDR3 is TGTGACAGCAGTTTTGAGGCACGAGGAAGCAATCAGCCCCAGCATTTT. It is translated as CDSSFEARGSNQPQHF.

In this sample, this clonotype turned up many times. The rearrangement links TRBV9 to TRBJ2-2; 7 nucleotides agree with TRBD2. Germline CDR1 is SGDLS and CDR2 is YYNGEE. V lost 4 bases to trimming and J lost 0 bases; unmatched junction nucleotides: 6. There are 16 residues in the CDR3. The CDR3 reads CASSPSGNPNTGELFF. The CDR3 DNA follows: TGTGCCAGCAGCCCCAGCGGGAACCCGAACACCGGGGAGCTGTTTTTT.

This clonotype has at least ten counts. The chain links TRBV12-3 or TRBV12-4 to TRBJ1-2; D ambiguous. Trimming shortened V by 6 bases and J by 8 bases, and 16 bases separated the two germline ends. The CDR3 is 13 residues long. The CDR3 sequence is CASSPRVIQGYTF. The CDR3 DNA sequence: TGTGCCAGCAGCCCGAGAGTGATCCAAGGCTACACCTTC.

This chain links TRBV9 with TRBJ2-7; no clear D gene. CDR1 and CDR2 from the germline V gene are SGDLS and YYNGEE. The CDR3 has 15 amino acids. V lost 0 bases, J lost 5 bases, and 15 bases lay in between. The CDR3 nucleotides are TGTGCCAGCAGCGTAGGTCAGACCCAAGGCCACGAGCAGTACTTC. Amino acids: CASSVGQTQGHEQYF.

This clonotype was observed at least ten times. This chain connects TRBV12-3 or TRBV12-4 to TRBJ1-3, with no clear D. Trimming shortened V by 4 bases and J by 3 bases, and 4 bases separated the two germline ends. The CDR3 has 12 residues. CDR3 amino acids: CASSSYGNTIYF. In DNA form, the CDR3 reads TGTGCCAGCAGTTCTTATGGAAACACCATATATTTT.

There are many counts of this clonotype. The chain's CDR3 is CASSEERGDSPLHF. CDR3 sequence (DNA): TGTGCCAGCAGTGAGGAGCGAGGGGATTCACCCCTCCACTTT. J is TRBJ1-6 and V is TRBV6-1; the D gene is possibly TRBD1 (5 bases). Germline V gene sequence: CDR1 MNHNS, CDR2 SASEGT. V shed 3 bases and J shed 8 bases, with 11 bases lying between them. The CDR3 is 14 residues long.

In its sample, this clonotype was seen many times. The chain employs TRBV29-1 and TRBJ1-1; 9 positions agree with TRBD1. Germline assignment: CDR1 SQVTM and CDR2 ANQGSEA. The J segment lost 1 base and the V segment lost 5 bases, leaving 2 bases of the junction unmatched. The CDR3 is 13 residues long. Here the CDR3 reads CSVRTGENTEAFF. The CDR3 bases are TGCAGCGTTCGGACAGGGGAGAACACTGAAGCTTTCTTT.

This clonotype was recorded many times. The V and J genes are TRBV12-3 or TRBV12-4 and TRBJ1-1; possible D gene TRBD1, 6 bases. Trimming pared 6 bases from V and 4 bases from J, leaving 15 bases between. The CDR3 is 14 amino acids. CDR3 nucleotide sequence: TGTGCCAGCAGGGAGGGGGGAGAATTCACTGAAGCTTTCTTT. Translated, it gives CASREGGEFTEAFF.

The CDR3 spells CASSPTFGRGFSTDTQYF. CDR3 bases: TGTGCCAGCAGCCCGACATTTGGGAGGGGGTTTAGCACAGATACGCAGTATTTT. The chain has TRBV9 and TRBJ2-3; tentative D call: TRBD2 (7 bases). The CDR3 extends over 18 amino acids. Germline V gene data show CDR1 as SGDLS and CDR2 as YYNGEE. Trimming left V 4 bases short and J 0 bases short, with 21 bases between.

Many counts were recorded for this clonotype. The gene calls are TRBV12-3 or TRBV12-4 and TRBJ1-1; D uncertain. V was pared by 6 bases and J by 7 bases, with 9 bases between. The CDR3 totals 11 residues. CDR3 coding DNA: TGTGCCAGCAGCCGACACCTTGAAGCTTTCTTT. Translated, it gives CASSRHLEAFF.

The sample holds many counts of this clonotype. The V gene is TRBV7-9, the J gene TRBJ1-2; D might be TRBD1 (6 bases). Trimming cost V 6 bases and J 1 base, with 15 bases left between them. Germline values: CDR1 SEHNR, CDR2 FQNEAQ (reference sequence). The CDR3 spans 15 residues. CDR3 sequence (DNA): TGTGCCAGCAGGGAGAGTGTAGGGGGTAACTATGGCTACACCTTC. This gives the protein CASRESVGGNYGYTF.

This clonotype was observed at least ten times. V usage is TRBV5-1 and J usage is TRBJ2-2; D call uncertain. CDR3 size: 14 residues. Per germline, CDR1 SGHRS and CDR2 YFSETQ. Trimming took off 3 bases at V and 1 base at J, with 7 bases between the two ends. The DNA of the CDR3 is TGCGCCAGCAGCTATTTAAGGAACACCGGGGAGCTGTTTTTT. It translates to CASSYLRNTGELFF.

The sample holds many counts of this clonotype. V gene TRBV5-5 combines with J gene TRBJ1-2, with a possible D match to TRBD1 (5 bases). V was shortened by 3 bases and J by 4 bases, with 16 bases between the two germline ends. CDR1 is SGHKS, CDR2 YYEKEE, per germline (reference sequence). The CDR3 is made up of 15 amino acids. CDR3 bases: TGTGCCAGCAGCTCGGACACCCTAACCAGCTATGGCTACACCTTC. This codes for CASSSDTLTSYGYTF.